What follows describes a single T cell receptor (beta chain). Germline V gene lookup returns CDR1 SNHLY and CDR2 FYNNEI. V shed 2 bases and J shed 3 bases, with 8 bases lying between them. The CDR3 runs to 13 residues. About 30,000 T cell genomes, or roughly 180 ng DNA, went into the sorted-subset replicate PCRs. Method: immunoSEQ multiplex PCR; TCRdb's copy keeps in-frame clones and lacks some. This sample has 800,000 to 950,000 clones, with about 97% found just once. The data derive from a study of shared clonotypes between healthy human individuals. It was CD45RO-negative cells, positively selected for CCR7, that made up naive CD8 cells, with terminally differentiated effector memory CD45RA+ cells excluded.

The gene calls are TRBV2 and TRBJ2-7, with D unresolved. This TCR was recovered from a man aged 25-40 years in good health. Sequencing was carried out using naive CD8+ T cells sorted from blood. The CDR3 bases are TGTGCCAGCAGTGAATTACAGTACTACGAGCAGTACTTC. Translated, it gives CASSELQYYEQYF.